This T cell receptor beta chain is drawn from a study of T cell repertoires and Cas9 in healthy adults. For the study at large: Multi-effector potency, cytotoxicity and lineage were assessed in SpCas9-reactive CD4 and CD8 T cells.

V shed 6 bases and J 7 bases; nucleotides not matched to a gene: 4. The CDR3 has 12 residues. Germline-derived CDR1 and CDR2 are KGHSH and LQKENI. Using immunoSEQ multiplex PCR, the repertoire was profiled, and TCRdb retains in-frame clones only, with some absent. The sample contains 20,000 to 25,000 clones, around 90% of which appear only once. With respect to this clone: Antigen: not known.

Findings and limits, study-wide: SpCas9-reactive effector T cells were reportedly restrained in vitro by SpCas9-reactive regulatory T cells.

Sequencing was done on a sample of CD4+ effector T cells (CD127+, CD25-, CD137-, CD154-) from PBMCs; culture status not recorded. This TCR derives from a human donor in good health. The chain carries TRBV18 and TRBJ1-1; 8 nucleotides agree with TRBD1. CDR3 sequence (DNA): TGTGCCAGCTCTGAGGGACAGGATGAAGCTTTCTTT. Translation gives CASSEGQDEAFF.